The 15 T cell receptor beta chains in this list originate from one sample, sequenced in a study of beta chain features in type 1 diabetes. Every isolated RNA sample was fully reverse transcribed, so sequencing captured expressed TCRB transcripts. Profiling relied on immunoSEQ multiplex PCR, and the TCRdb table lists in-frame clones only, not all of them. The table has 430,000 or so clones, more than 9.5% seen once. Input material: naive CD4+ T cells from blood. These receptors were collected from a woman in her late teens or twenties in good health.

DNA for the CDR3: TGTGCCAGCAGTTCAAGGGGAGGCTACACCTTC. It encodes CASSSRGGYTF. The rearrangement uses TRBV6-5 and TRBJ1-2; possibly TRBD1 for D (5 bases). The CDR3 contains 11 residues. The germline gives CDR1 MNHEY, CDR2 SVGAGI. V lost 4 bases, J lost 8 bases, and 8 bases lay in between.

The J gene is TRBJ2-1, the V gene TRBV10-3; 9 nucleotides align to TRBD2. The CDR3 loop spans 15 amino acids. Germline CDR1 reads ENHRY; CDR2 reads SYGVKD. Trimming removed 8 bases from V and 6 bases from J; junction bases left unmatched: 11. The CDR3 sequence: CAIGGLAGLLNEQFF. The CDR3 DNA is TGTGCCATCGGAGGGCTAGCGGGACTCCTCAATGAGCAGTTCTTC.

The chain is built from TRBV29-1 and TRBJ1-1; D call uncertain. This CDR3 comprises 14 residues. The germline CDR1 and CDR2 sequences are SQVTM and ANQGSEA. The V and J ends lost 4 bases and 1 base respectively, with 13 bases between them. CDR3 residues: CSVVPPISNTEAFF. The CDR3 region has the DNA TGCAGCGTTGTGCCCCCGATATCGAACACTGAAGCTTTCTTT.

This clone was counted between two and nine times. This chain links TRBV9 with TRBJ2-7; D gene unclear. The CDR3 is 14 residues long. V dropped 0 bases and J dropped 7 bases, with 14 bases sitting between them. The germline gives CDR1 SGDLS, CDR2 YYNGEE. CDR3 amino acids: CASSVGDILGEQYF. The CDR3 region has the DNA TGTGCCAGCAGCGTAGGAGATATCCTTGGGGAGCAGTACTTC.

The chain carries TRBV7-2 and TRBJ1-2; D uncertain. This CDR3 is built from 13 residues. V lost 7 bases to trimming and J lost 5 bases, with 14 bases between them. Germline V CDR1 and CDR2: SGHTA, FQGNSA. The CDR3 nucleotides are TGTGCCAGCACCGCCTCCGGGAGGTATGGCTACACCTTC. This encodes CASTASGRYGYTF.

In its sample, this clone was seen a few times. The chain joins TRBV9 to TRBJ2-4, with 12 bases that match TRBD2. V dropped 9 bases and J dropped 5; count of bases not matched to a gene: 6. The CDR3 extends over 14 amino acids. Germline values: CDR1 SGDLS, CDR2 YYNGEE. In DNA form, the CDR3 reads TGTGCCACCTGGGGACTAGCGGGCCAAAACATTCAGTACTTC. Translating it yields CATWGLAGQNIQYF.

The table lists this clone with a few counts. V usage is TRBV14 and J usage is TRBJ2-4, with D hard to call. Germline V lookup: CDR1 SGHDN, CDR2 FVKESK. The V end was cut by 0 bases, the J end by 1 base, with 13 bases between. CDR3 length: 17 residues. CDR3 sequence (DNA): TGTGCCAGCAGCCAAGATAGGGTGACGATTGCCAAAAACATTCAGTACTTC. It translates to CASSQDRVTIAKNIQYF.

This clone was detected ten times or more. This chain uses TRBV30 with TRBJ2-5; D gene uncertain. The CDR3 has 12 residues. V was clipped by 0 bases and J by 2 bases, with 4 bases between them. Germline V gene lookup returns CDR1 GTSNPN and CDR2 SVGIG (reference sequence). CDR3 residues: CAWSVLQETQYF. CDR3 bases: TGTGCCTGGAGTGTGTTACAAGAGACCCAGTACTTC.

V gene TRBV4-2 combines with J gene TRBJ2-1; TRBD2 matches 14 bases. The CDR3 totals 17 residues. J lost 10 bases, V lost 0 bases, and 8 bases had no gene match. Germline CDR1 reads LGHNA; CDR2 reads YNFKEQ. CDR3 sequence (DNA): TGTGCCAGCAGCCAAGATCGATGGGGACTAGCGGGGGTGGAGCAGTTCTTC. It specifies CASSQDRWGLAGVEQFF.

The V and J genes are TRBV9 and TRBJ1-2, with TRBD1 as a possible D gene (5 bases). V was trimmed by 2 bases and J by 12 bases, leaving 20 bases between them. CDR1 is SGDLS, CDR2 YYNGEE, per germline. This CDR3 has 14 residues. CDR3 in DNA: TGTGCCAGCAGCGTCTTGGACACCGCCTTCGGCCACACCTTC. Its protein is CASSVLDTAFGHTF. The variable domain in full, completed from reference TRBV9 and TRBJ1-2, reads DSGVTQTPKHLITATGQRVTLRCSPRSGDLSVYWYQQSLDQGLQFLIQYYNGEERAKGNILERFSAQQFPDLHSELNLSSLELGDSALYFCASSVLDTAFGHTFGSGTRLTVV.

The chain links TRBV4-1 to TRBJ2-3, with D perhaps TRBD1 or TRBD2 (6 bases each). CDR3 length equals 17 residues. Germline lookup yields CDR1 MGHRA and CDR2 YSYEKL. V was clipped by 1 base and J by 0 bases, with 14 bases between them. The CDR3 DNA sequence: TGCGCCAGCAGCCAAGGCGCCCAGGGGACTAGCACAGATACGCAGTATTTT. Translating gives CASSQGAQGTSTDTQYF.

The J gene is TRBJ2-1, the V gene TRBV4-3, with 7 bases that match TRBD2. Per germline, CDR1 LGHNA and CDR2 YSLEER. This CDR3 has 17 amino acids. V shed 5 bases, J shed 3 bases, and the junction held 13 bases outside the gene matches. CDR3 in amino acids: CASSKYSGTMGYNEQFF. CDR3 bases: TGCGCCAGCAGCAAATACTCCGGGACTATGGGCTACAATGAGCAGTTCTTC.

There are a few counts of this clone. The V call is TRBV27, the J call TRBJ1-1; D is undetermined. CDR3 size: 16 residues. V lost 4 bases to trimming and J lost 2 bases, with 17 bases between them. Germline V gene sequence: CDR1 MNHEY, CDR2 SMNVEV (reference sequence). CDR3 sequence: CASSSRQSGLNTEAFF. CDR3 coding DNA: TGTGCCAGCAGTTCACGCCAATCAGGCTTAAACACTGAAGCTTTCTTT.

The V call is TRBV5-1, the J call TRBJ2-7; D may be TRBD2 (5 bases). Germline-derived CDR1 and CDR2 are SGHRS and YFSETQ. Trimming removed 0 bases at V and 2 bases at J, with 12 bases between. The CDR3 loop spans 15 amino acids. The CDR3 loop reads CASSLGAAQTYEQYF. Here the CDR3 DNA reads TGCGCCAGCAGCTTGGGAGCGGCGCAAACCTACGAGCAGTACTTC.

The rearrangement joins TRBV7-2 to TRBJ1-1; D unclear. V was cut by 1 base and J by 3 bases, with 6 bases left in between. The CDR3 consists of 13 residues. The germline CDR1 and CDR2 sequences are SGHTA and FQGNSA. The CDR3 is CASSLVRDTEAFF. DNA of the CDR3: TGTGCCAGCAGCTTAGTGCGGGACACTGAAGCTTTCTTT.